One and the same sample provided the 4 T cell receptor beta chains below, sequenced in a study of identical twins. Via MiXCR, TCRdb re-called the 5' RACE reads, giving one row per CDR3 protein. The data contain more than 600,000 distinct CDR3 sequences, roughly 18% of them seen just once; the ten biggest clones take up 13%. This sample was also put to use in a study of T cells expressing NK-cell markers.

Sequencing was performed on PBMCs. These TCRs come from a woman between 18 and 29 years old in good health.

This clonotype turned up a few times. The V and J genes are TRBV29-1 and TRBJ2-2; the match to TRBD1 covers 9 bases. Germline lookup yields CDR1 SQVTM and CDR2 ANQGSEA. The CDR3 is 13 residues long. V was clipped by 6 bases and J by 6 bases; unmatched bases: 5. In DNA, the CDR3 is TGCAGCGTACAGGGACAGGGCGCCGGGGAGCTGTTTTTT. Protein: CSVQGQGAGELFF.

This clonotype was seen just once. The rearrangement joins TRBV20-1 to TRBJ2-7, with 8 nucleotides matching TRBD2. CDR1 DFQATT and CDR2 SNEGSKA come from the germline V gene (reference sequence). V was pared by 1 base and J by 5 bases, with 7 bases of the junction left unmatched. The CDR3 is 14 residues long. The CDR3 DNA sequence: TGCAGTGCTAGAGCGAGTCAAGCGGGAGACGAGCAGTACTTC. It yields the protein CSARASQAGDEQYF.

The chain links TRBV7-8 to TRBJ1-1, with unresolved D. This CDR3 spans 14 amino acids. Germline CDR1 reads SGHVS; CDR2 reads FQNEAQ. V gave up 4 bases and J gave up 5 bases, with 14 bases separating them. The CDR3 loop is CASSSDPLRTEAFF. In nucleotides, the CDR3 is TGTGCCAGCAGCTCGGACCCCTTGAGGACTGAAGCTTTCTTT.

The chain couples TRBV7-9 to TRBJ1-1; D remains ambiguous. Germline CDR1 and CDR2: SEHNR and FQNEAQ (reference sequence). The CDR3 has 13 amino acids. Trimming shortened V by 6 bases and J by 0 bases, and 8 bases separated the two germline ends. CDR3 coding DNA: TGTGCCAGCAGATACAAGTTGAACACTGAAGCTTTCTTT. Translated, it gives CASRYKLNTEAFF. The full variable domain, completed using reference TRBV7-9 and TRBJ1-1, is DTGVSQNPRHKITKRGQNVTFRCDPISEHNRLYWYRQTLGQGPEFLTYFQNEAQLEKSRLLSDRFSAERPKGSFSTLEIQRTEQGDSAMYLCASRYKLNTEAFFGQGTRLTVV.